The next 14 T cell receptor beta chains were all read from a single sample in a study of T cells in Graves' hyperthyroidism and ophthalmopathy. RNA transcripts provided the source from which TCR beta CDR3 regions were amplified. The HTBI set primed first-round TCR CDR3 RT-PCR. MiXCR, run by TCRdb on the multiplex PCR reads, gives a single entry per CDR3 protein. There are roughly 700,000 distinct CDR3 sequences in the sample; 14% occur only once, and about 10% lies in the top ten. The sequencing sample was made of blood. Receptors were obtained from a woman aged 18-29 years with Graves' hyperthyroidism.

The genes are TRBV20-1 and TRBJ2-1; the D gene is possibly TRBD2 (5 bases). This CDR3 region has 15 residues. Germline lookup yields CDR1 DFQATT and CDR2 SNEGSKA (reference sequence). V was trimmed by 0 bases and J by 7 bases, leaving 16 bases between them. Here the CDR3 DNA reads TGCAGTGCTAGAGATGTAGCGCCTATACATAATGAGCAGTTCTTC. Residues: CSARDVAPIHNEQFF.

This clonotype was observed a single time. The chain combines TRBV20-1 with TRBJ2-7, with TRBD2 matching over 7 bases. Germline V lookup: CDR1 DFQATT, CDR2 SNEGSKA (reference sequence). The CDR3 totals 16 residues. J was trimmed by 0 bases and V by 3 bases; bases with no gene match: 11. The CDR3: CSASSLADTSSYEQYF. CDR3 in DNA: TGCAGTGCTAGCAGCCTAGCGGATACGTCCTCCTACGAGCAGTACTTC.

The V call is TRBV7-9, the J call TRBJ2-4; TRBD1 agrees at 9 bases. The J segment lost 8 bases and the V segment lost 6 bases, leaving 8 bases of the junction unmatched. The CDR3 runs 14 residues. Germline V CDR1 and CDR2: SEHNR, FQNEAQ (reference sequence). The CDR3 nucleotides read TGTGCCAGCAGTCGAGGACAGGGGATAGACATTCAGTACTTC. This codes for CASSRGQGIDIQYF.

There are a few counts of this clonotype. The CDR3 loop reads CASSQGATGLNTEAFF. The CDR3 coding sequence is TGCGCCAGCAGCCAAGGCGCTACAGGGTTGAACACTGAAGCTTTCTTT. This chain joins TRBV4-3 and TRBJ1-1; possible D gene TRBD1, 6 bases. Germline CDR1 LGHNA, CDR2 YSLEER. Trimming removed 1 base at V and 0 bases at J, with 12 bases between. This CDR3 spans 16 amino acids.

In its sample, this clonotype was seen a few times. The chain combines TRBV27 with TRBJ2-3; perhaps D is TRBD1 or TRBD2 (5 bases each). The germline V gene encodes CDR1 MNHEY and CDR2 SMNVEV (reference sequence). The CDR3 totals 14 residues. Trimming took 4 bases from V and 3 from J, leaving 11 bases between them. The CDR3 DNA reads TGTGCCAGCAGTTGGGGACCTTTGACAGATACGCAGTATTTT. Residues: CASSWGPLTDTQYF.

The chain combines TRBV29-1 with TRBJ2-2; D might be TRBD1 or TRBD2, each matching 5 bases. Trimming removed 0 bases at V and 6 bases at J, with 8 bases between. Germline assignment: CDR1 SQVTM and CDR2 ANQGSEA. The CDR3 is made up of 13 amino acids. In DNA, the CDR3 is TGCAGCGTTGAAGATCGAGGGGCCGGGGAGCTGTTTTTT. It yields the protein CSVEDRGAGELFF.

The DNA of the CDR3 is TGCGCCAGCAGTTCAACTAGCGGTCTAGCCAAAAACATTCAGTACTTC. It yields the protein CASSSTSGLAKNIQYF. The J gene is TRBJ2-4, the V gene TRBV5-1; TRBD2 matches 8 bases. Looked up from germline, CDR1 is SGHRS and CDR2 is YFSETQ. The ends lost 5 bases at V and 0 bases at J; junction bases unmatched: 7. The CDR3 length is 16 residues.

The chain has TRBV11-3 and TRBJ2-1; D is undetermined. Trimming pared 4 bases from V and 7 bases from J, leaving 14 bases between. This CDR3 region has 14 residues. CDR1 is SGHNT, CDR2 YENEEA, per germline. The CDR3 region is CASSSPPLGNEQFF. The CDR3 nucleotides read TGTGCCAGCAGCTCCCCCCCATTGGGGAATGAGCAGTTCTTC.

The J gene is TRBJ1-2, the V gene TRBV6-1; 8 bases align to TRBD1. V shed 4 bases, J shed 4 bases, and the junction held 5 bases outside the gene matches. The CDR3 has 14 amino acids. Germline loops: CDR1 MNHNS, CDR2 SASEGT. The CDR3 nucleotides read TGTGCCAGCAGTGTCGGACAGGGAGGCTATGGCTACACCTTC. Protein sequence: CASSVGQGGYGYTF.

The genes are TRBV6-2 or TRBV6-3 and TRBJ2-3, with TRBD2 identical over 7 bases. This CDR3 region has 16 residues. Germline V gene sequence: CDR1 MNHEY, CDR2 SVGEGT. J lost 3 bases, V lost 6 bases, and 12 bases had no gene match. The CDR3 region has the DNA TGTGCCAGCAGCTCTCCGGGACTACAACTAACAGATACGCAGTATTTT. This encodes CASSSPGLQLTDTQYF.

V is TRBV4-3 and J is TRBJ2-3; D gene unclear. The CDR3 runs to 13 residues. Looked up from germline, CDR1 is LGHNA and CDR2 is YSLEER. Between the trimmed V and J ends, which lost 0 bases and 11 bases, there was a span of 12 bases. The CDR3 DNA is TGCGCCAGCAGCCAAGAGGCTGCTTTGGGGCAGTATTTT. Its protein is CASSQEAALGQYF.

This clonotype was detected many times. V usage is TRBV27 and J usage is TRBJ2-3, with D perhaps TRBD2 (7 bases). Trimming cost V 6 bases and J 8 bases, with 15 bases left between them. CDR3 length: 13 residues. CDR1 is MNHEY and CDR2 is SMNVEV in the germline V gene (reference sequence). In nucleotides, the CDR3 is TGTGCCAGCAGAATTCAGGGGAGGGCTACGCAGTATTTT. Encoded protein: CASRIQGRATQYF.

The V gene is TRBV2, the J gene TRBJ2-1; 11 bases map to TRBD2. CDR1 SNHLY and CDR2 FYNNEI come from the germline V gene. The CDR3 length is 17 residues. Trimming removed 6 bases from V and 1 base from J; junction bases left unmatched: 8. The CDR3 region has the DNA TGTGCCAGCAGCCTGTTACTAGCGGGAGAGTCCTACAATGAGCAGTTCTTC. This gives the protein CASSLLLAGESYNEQFF.

The table lists this clonotype with a few counts. The chain uses TRBV4-3 and TRBJ1-2; D is perhaps TRBD1 (6 bases). V gave up 0 bases and J gave up 0 bases, with 8 bases separating them. The CDR3 has 15 residues. The germline gives CDR1 LGHNA, CDR2 YSLEER. CDR3 sequence (DNA): TGCGCCAGCAGCCAAGAACAGGGAGCTAACTATGGCTACACCTTC. It codes for CASSQEQGANYGYTF.